The source of this TCR beta chain is a study of blood T cell repertoires in COVID-19. Study summary: The cDNA or gDNA used as material had been derived from T cells, B-cell-depleted T cells, or PBMCs.

Regarding this clone: Other DNA sequences in the sample encode the same CDR3.

This CDR3 is built from 11 residues. V lost 2 bases, J lost 4 bases, and 2 bases lay in between. Repertoires were generated with immunoSEQ multiplex PCR, while TCRdb's copy carries only in-frame clones and drops some. The data hold more than 85,000 clones, with about 70% observed a single time. The source of this sequence is a woman aged 55 to 70 with acute or convalescent COVID-19. The chain carries TRBV12-3 or TRBV12-4 and TRBJ2-5, with D hard to call. The sample taken for sequencing was peripheral blood. CDR3: CASSLLETQYF. The CDR3, as DNA: TGTGCCAGCAGTTTACTAGAGACCCAGTACTTC.